This T cell receptor (beta chain) was retrieved from a study of blood T cell repertoires in COVID-19. Assay used: immunoSEQ multiplex PCR; TCRdb lists only in-frame clones, some missing. This table holds about 36,000 clones, about 80% found once. CDR3 size: 14 residues. Germline-derived CDR1 and CDR2 are ENHRY and SYGVKD. The J segment lost 7 bases and the V segment lost 2 bases, leaving 5 bases of the junction unmatched. Sequenced input: peripheral blood. The rearrangement uses TRBV10-3 and TRBJ1-5; TRBD1 matches 7 bases. The receptor comes from a man aged 55 to 70 with active COVID-19. For the CDR3, the DNA is TGTGCCATCAGTGAGACAGGGGACGAACAGCCCCAGCATTTT. Protein: CAISETGDEQPQHF.